This note documents a single T cell receptor beta chain sequence. What it recognizes is unknown. 5' RACE that incorporated UMI labels was used to prepare the TRB cDNA libraries. TCRdb reprocessed the 5' RACE reads; each CDR3 protein has one entry and no DNA is given. This sample's clone table lists 120,000 to 150,000 distinct CDR3 sequences. CDR3 length: 16 residues. Germline V gives CDR1 SGDLS, CDR2 YYNGEE. The sample belongs to a study of CXCR3-negative and CXCR3-positive naive CD8 T cells. About the study: Sequencing brought in some 130 million TRB reads altogether, and each library got about 1.5 +/- 0.3 million. Study-level findings and limits: TRBV-TRBJ usage was similar across naive CXCR3 subsets but distinct in memory cells. Hydrophobicity of TRB CDR3s was greater in CXCR3-positive naive cells than in CXCR3-negative naive cells.

The sequenced material came from naive CXCR3+ CD8+ T cells from blood. As for subset: CD45RO-CCR7+CD27+CD95- naive CD8+ T cells expressing CXCR3 (TNR3+). The receptor comes from a human donor in good health. Some clones in this sample may be carry-over from other donors' samples. The V gene is TRBV9, the J gene TRBJ2-3. This CDR3 is CASSALAGLSTDTQYF.